The present entry profiles one TCR beta chain with its context. Its target is not known. The data were obtained in a study of fetal regulatory T cell absence and autoimmunity. Study results and caveats: Pancreas TCRs were oligoclonally enriched versus cord blood, some clones over 100-fold. Pancreas and cord blood did not differ much in TRB family usage.

V was cut by 3 bases and J by 10 bases, with 10 bases left in between. This CDR3 is built from 12 residues. Germline loops: CDR1 MGHRA, CDR2 YSYEKL. Sequencing was at survey level. Here immunoSEQ multiplex PCR was the method, and the copy in TCRdb shows in-frame clones only, minus some. The sample yields roughly 95,000 clones, about 78% seen once. The clonotype was recovered from a male donor with IPEX syndrome. The gene calls are TRBV4-1 and TRBJ2-1; D is undetermined. Source material: pancreas tissue. CDR3 amino acids: CASSHGTGEQFF. DNA of the CDR3: TGCGCCAGCAGCCATGGTACCGGGGAGCAGTTCTTC.